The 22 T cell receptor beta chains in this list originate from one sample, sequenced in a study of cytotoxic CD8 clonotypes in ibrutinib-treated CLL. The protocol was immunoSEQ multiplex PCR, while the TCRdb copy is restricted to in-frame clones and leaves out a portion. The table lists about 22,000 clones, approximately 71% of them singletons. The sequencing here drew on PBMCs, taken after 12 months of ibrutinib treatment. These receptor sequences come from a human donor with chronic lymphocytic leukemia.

The CDR3, as DNA: TGCAGCGGATCGGACAGGGCACTAGATACGCAGTATTTT. It translates to CSGSDRALDTQYF. The V and J genes are TRBV29-1 and TRBJ2-3; 8 nucleotides match TRBD1. This CDR3 has 13 amino acids. V lost 7 bases, J lost 5 bases, and 8 bases stayed unmatched. The germline gives CDR1 SQVTM, CDR2 ANQGSEA.

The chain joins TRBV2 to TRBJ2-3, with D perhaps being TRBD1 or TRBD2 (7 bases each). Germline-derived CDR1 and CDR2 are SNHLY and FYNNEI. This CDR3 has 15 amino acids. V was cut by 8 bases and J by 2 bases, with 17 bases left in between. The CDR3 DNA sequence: TGTGCCAGCGACCCCCAGGGGGGGAACACAGATACGCAGTATTTT. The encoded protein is CASDPQGGNTDTQYF.

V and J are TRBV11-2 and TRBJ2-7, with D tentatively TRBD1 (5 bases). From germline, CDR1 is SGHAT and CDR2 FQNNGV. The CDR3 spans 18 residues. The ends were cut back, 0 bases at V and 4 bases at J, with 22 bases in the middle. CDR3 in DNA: TGTGCCAGCAGCTTAGAACTGGACCGGCAGGGTATGAGTTACGAGCAGTACTTC. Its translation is CASSLELDRQGMSYEQYF.

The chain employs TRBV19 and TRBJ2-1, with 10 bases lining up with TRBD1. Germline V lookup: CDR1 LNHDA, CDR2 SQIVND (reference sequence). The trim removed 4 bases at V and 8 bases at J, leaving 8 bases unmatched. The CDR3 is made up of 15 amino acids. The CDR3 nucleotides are TGTGCCAGTAGTAACCGGGACAGGGGCTCGGATGAGCAGTTCTTC. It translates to CASSNRDRGSDEQFF.

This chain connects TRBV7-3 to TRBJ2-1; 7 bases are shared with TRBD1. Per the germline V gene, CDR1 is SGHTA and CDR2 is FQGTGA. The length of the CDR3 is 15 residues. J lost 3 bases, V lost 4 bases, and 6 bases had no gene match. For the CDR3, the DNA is TGTGCCAGCAGCTCAACAGGGGCTAACTACAATGAGCAGTTCTTC. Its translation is CASSSTGANYNEQFF.

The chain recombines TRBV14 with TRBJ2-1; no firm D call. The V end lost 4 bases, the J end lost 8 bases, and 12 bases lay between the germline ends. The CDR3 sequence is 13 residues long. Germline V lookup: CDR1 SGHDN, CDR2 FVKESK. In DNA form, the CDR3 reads TGTGCCAGCAGCCCCACGCGGTCCCATGAGCAGTTCTTC. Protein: CASSPTRSHEQFF.

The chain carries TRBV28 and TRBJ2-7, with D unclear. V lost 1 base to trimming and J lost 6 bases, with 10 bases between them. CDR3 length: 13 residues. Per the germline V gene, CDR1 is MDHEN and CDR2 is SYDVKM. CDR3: CASSLLTLGEQYF. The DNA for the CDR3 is TGTGCCAGCAGTTTATTGACTTTGGGCGAGCAGTACTTC.

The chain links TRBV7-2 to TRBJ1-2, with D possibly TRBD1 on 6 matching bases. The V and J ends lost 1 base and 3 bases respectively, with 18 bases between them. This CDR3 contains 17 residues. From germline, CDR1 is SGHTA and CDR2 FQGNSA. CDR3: CASSLVGTKTSDYGYTF. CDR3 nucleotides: TGTGCCAGCAGCTTAGTAGGGACAAAGACTTCCGACTATGGCTACACCTTC.

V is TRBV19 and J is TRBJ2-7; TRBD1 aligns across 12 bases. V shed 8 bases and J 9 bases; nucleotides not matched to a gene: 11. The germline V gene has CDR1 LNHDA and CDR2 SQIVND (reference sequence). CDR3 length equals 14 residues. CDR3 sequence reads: CASRSGTGGTRQYF. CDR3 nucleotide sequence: TGTGCCAGTCGAAGCGGGACAGGGGGCACTCGGCAGTACTTC.

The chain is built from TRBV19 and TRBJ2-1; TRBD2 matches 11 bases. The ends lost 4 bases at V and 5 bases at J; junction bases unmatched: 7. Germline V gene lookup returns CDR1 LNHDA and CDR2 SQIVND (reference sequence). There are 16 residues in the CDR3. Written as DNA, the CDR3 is TGTGCCAGTAGTAGAAAAGGGACTAGCGGTAACAATGAGCAGTTCTTC. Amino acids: CASSRKGTSGNNEQFF.

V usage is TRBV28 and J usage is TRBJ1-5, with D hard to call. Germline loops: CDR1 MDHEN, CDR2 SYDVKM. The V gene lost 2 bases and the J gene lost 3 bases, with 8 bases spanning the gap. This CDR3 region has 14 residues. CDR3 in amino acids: CASSLASVNQPQHF. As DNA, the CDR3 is TGTGCCAGCAGTTTAGCCAGCGTCAATCAGCCCCAGCATTTT.

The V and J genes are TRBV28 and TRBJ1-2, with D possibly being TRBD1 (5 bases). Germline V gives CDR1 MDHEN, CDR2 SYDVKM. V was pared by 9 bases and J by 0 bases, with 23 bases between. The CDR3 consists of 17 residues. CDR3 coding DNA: TGTGCCAGTCTCGATACGATACAGGAACTTACTAACTATGGCTACACCTTC. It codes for CASLDTIQELTNYGYTF.

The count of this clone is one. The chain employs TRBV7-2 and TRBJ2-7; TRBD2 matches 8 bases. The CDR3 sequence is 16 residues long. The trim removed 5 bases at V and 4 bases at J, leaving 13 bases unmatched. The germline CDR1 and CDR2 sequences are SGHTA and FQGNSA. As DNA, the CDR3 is TGTGCCAGCAGCCAGCGCGGGGGGCCCATCGGGTACGAGCAGTACTTC. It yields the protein CASSQRGGPIGYEQYF.

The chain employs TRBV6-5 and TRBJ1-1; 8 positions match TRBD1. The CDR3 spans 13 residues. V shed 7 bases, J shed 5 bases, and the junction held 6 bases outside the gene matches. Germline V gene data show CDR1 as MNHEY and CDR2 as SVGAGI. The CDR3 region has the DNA TGTGCCAGCATCCGACAGGGGCGGACTGAAGCTTTCTTT. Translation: CASIRQGRTEAFF.

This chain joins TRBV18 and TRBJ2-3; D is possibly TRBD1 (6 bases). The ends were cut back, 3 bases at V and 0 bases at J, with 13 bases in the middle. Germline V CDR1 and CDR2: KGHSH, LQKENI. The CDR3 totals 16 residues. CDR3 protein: CASSPSGTTSTDTQYF. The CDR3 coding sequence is TGTGCCAGCTCACCCTCCGGGACAACTAGCACAGATACGCAGTATTTT.

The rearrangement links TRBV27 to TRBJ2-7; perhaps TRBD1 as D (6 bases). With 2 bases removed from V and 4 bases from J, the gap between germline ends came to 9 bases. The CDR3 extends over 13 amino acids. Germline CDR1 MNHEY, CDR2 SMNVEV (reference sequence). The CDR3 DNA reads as TGTGCCAGCAGTTTACAGGGGCGGTACGAGCAGTACTTC. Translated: CASSLQGRYEQYF.

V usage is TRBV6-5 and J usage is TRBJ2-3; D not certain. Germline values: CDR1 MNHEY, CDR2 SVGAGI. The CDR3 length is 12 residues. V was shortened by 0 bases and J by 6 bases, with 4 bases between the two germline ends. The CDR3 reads CASSYSLDTQYF. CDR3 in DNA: TGTGCCAGCAGTTACTCCTTGGATACGCAGTATTTT.

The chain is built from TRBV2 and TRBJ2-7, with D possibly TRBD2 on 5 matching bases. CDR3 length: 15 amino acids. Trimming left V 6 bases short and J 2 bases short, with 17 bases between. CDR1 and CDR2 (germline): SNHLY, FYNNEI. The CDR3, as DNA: TGTGCCAGCAGCCCGACGAGGGTCTTGCCCTACGAGCAGTACTTC. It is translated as CASSPTRVLPYEQYF.

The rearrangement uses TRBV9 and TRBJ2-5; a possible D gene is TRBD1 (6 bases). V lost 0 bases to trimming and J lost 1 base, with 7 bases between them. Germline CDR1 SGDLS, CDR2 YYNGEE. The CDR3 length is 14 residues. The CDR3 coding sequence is TGTGCCAGCAGCGTAGGAGGGGGCCAAGAGACCCAGTACTTC. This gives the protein CASSVGGGQETQYF.

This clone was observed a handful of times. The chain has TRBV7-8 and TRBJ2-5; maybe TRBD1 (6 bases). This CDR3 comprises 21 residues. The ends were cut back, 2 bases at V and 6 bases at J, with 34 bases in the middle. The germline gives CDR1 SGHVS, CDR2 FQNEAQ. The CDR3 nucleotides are TGTGCCAGCAGCTTATCTAGGTCGTACAGGGCGCCAGCAAAATCAGCACAGACCCAGTACTTC. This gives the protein CASSLSRSYRAPAKSAQTQYF. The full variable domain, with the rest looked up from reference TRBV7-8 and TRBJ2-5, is GAGVSQSPRYKVAKRGQDVALRCDPISGHVSLFWYQQALGQGPEFLTYFQNEAQLDKSGLPSDRFFAERPEGSVSTLKIQRTQQEDSAVYLCASSLSRSYRAPAKSAQTQYFGPGTRLLVL.

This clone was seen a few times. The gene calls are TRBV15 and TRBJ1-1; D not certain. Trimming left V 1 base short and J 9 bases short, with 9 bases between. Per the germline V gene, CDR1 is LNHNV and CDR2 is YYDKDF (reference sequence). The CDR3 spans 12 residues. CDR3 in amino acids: CATSRVGSQAFF. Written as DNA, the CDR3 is TGTGCCACCAGCAGAGTAGGAAGTCAAGCTTTCTTT. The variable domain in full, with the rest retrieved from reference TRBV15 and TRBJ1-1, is DAMVIQNPRYQVTQFGKPVTLSCSQTLNHNVMYWYQQKSSQAPKLLFHYYDKDFNNEADTPDNFQSRRPNTSFCFLDIRSPGLGDTAMYLCATSRVGSQAFFGQGTRLTVV.

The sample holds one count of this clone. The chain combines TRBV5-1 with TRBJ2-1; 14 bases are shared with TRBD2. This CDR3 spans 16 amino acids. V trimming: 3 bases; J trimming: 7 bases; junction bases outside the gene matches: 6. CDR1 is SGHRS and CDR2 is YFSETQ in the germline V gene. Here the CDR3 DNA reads TGCGCCAGCAGCTCCCGACTAGCGGGGGGGCTGAATGAGCAGTTCTTC. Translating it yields CASSSRLAGGLNEQFF.